This T cell receptor beta chain was captured in a study of blood T cell repertoires in COVID-19. Turning to the study itself: The United States, Italy and Spain were the sources of the acute and convalescent COVID-19 samples.

Clones were read by immunoSEQ multiplex PCR, and TCRdb kept only the in-frame ones, dropping some. The table has 200,000 to 250,000 clones, 85% to 90% seen once. Unmatched junction bases numbered 5, after V lost 1 base and J lost 2 bases. The CDR3 length is 15 residues. Germline V gene data show CDR1 as SGHTA and CDR2 as FQGNSA. Input material: peripheral blood. This TCR was recovered from a man in his thirties or forties with COVID-19, enrolled during active disease. This chain uses TRBV7-2 with TRBJ2-7; 7 nucleotides align to TRBD1. The CDR3 is CASSLGVGQPYEQYF. For the CDR3, the DNA is TGTGCCAGCAGCTTAGGCGTGGGACAGCCCTACGAGCAGTACTTC.